Shown below are 32 T cell receptor beta chains from a single sample sequenced in a study of T cell changes during pregnancy in multiple sclerosis. Sequenced by immunoSEQ multiplex PCR; TCRdb stores in-frame clones only, minus some. In the table there are about 71,000 clones, around nine tenths of which are singletons. The material sequenced was peripheral blood, taken in the third trimester of pregnancy. The receptor source for this set is a female donor with multiple sclerosis, enrolled in a pregnancy study.

The chain recombines TRBV4-2 with TRBJ1-1; D perhaps matches TRBD1 (6 bases). V gave up 1 base and J gave up 1 base, with 13 bases separating them. The CDR3 runs 16 residues. Germline CDR1 LGHNA, CDR2 YNFKEQ. CDR3 coding DNA: TGTGCCAGCAGCCAAGCCCAGGGGATAGGGAACACTGAAGCTTTCTTT. Protein: CASSQAQGIGNTEAFF.

This sequence joins TRBV4-1 and TRBJ2-7, with D maybe TRBD1 (6 bases). The V gene's germline CDR1 is MGHRA and CDR2 YSYEKL. The V end was cut by 0 bases, the J end by 4 bases, with 10 bases between. CDR3 length: 14 amino acids. CDR3 coding DNA: TGCGCCAGCAGCCAAGATCCAGGGACATACGAGCAGTACTTC. This sequence encodes CASSQDPGTYEQYF.

The CDR3 DNA reads as TGTGCCAGCAGCTTGGCGGGAGTAGAAGAGACCCAGTACTTC. It is translated as CASSLAGVEETQYF. The chain carries TRBV5-4 and TRBJ2-5, with D maybe TRBD2 (6 bases). The V gene lost 0 bases and the J gene lost 3 bases, with 9 bases spanning the gap. This CDR3 contains 14 residues. Germline assignment: CDR1 SGHNT and CDR2 YYREEE (reference sequence).

This sequence joins TRBV4-2 and TRBJ1-6; TRBD1 matches 8 bases. Germline V gene sequence: CDR1 LGHNA, CDR2 YNFKEQ. This CDR3 is built from 15 residues. The V segment lost 0 bases and the J segment 7 bases; nucleotides outside the gene matches: 2. CDR3: CASSQEGQENSPLHF. The CDR3 DNA reads TGTGCCAGCAGCCAAGAGGGACAGGAGAATTCACCCCTCCACTTT.

The rearrangement joins TRBV7-2 to TRBJ1-5; no clear D gene. This CDR3 comprises 14 residues. Trimming removed 2 bases from V and 4 bases from J, with 9 bases in between. Germline CDR1 is SGHTA and CDR2 is FQGNSA. CDR3 residues: CASSLWADNQPQHF. The CDR3 bases are TGTGCCAGCAGCTTATGGGCAGATAATCAGCCCCAGCATTTT.

The chain carries TRBV9 and TRBJ2-5; 13 bases line up with TRBD2. The CDR3 covers 15 residues. V dropped 4 bases and J dropped 5; count of bases not matched to a gene: 5. CDR1 is SGDLS, CDR2 YYNGEE, per germline. The CDR3 loop is CASSTGLAGSETQYF. The CDR3 DNA reads TGTGCCAGCAGCACGGGACTAGCGGGATCGGAGACCCAGTACTTC.

The chain employs TRBV28 and TRBJ2-5, with TRBD1 identical over 8 bases. Gene TRBJ2-7 matches the end of the DNA better, so the J call may be wrong. The CDR3 covers 14 residues. Germline V lookup: CDR1 MDHEN, CDR2 SYDVKM. This CDR3 is CASIRTGQTYEQYF. The CDR3 DNA reads TGTGCCAGCATCAGGACAGGGCAAACCTACGAGCAGTACTTC.

This clone showed up just once. A junction end diverges from the germline sequence, so it may reflect a read error. The chain has TRBV13 and TRBJ1-6; 7 bases are a match to TRBD1. The CDR3 totals 14 residues. From germline, CDR1 is PRHDT and CDR2 FYEKMQ (reference sequence). The CDR3 DNA reads as TGTGCCAGCAGCCTAGGACAGGAAAATTCACCCCTCCACTTT. Amino acid sequence: CASSLGQENSPLHF. The complete variable domain, with remaining parts taken from reference TRBV13 and TRBJ1-6, reads AAGVIQSPRHLIKEKRETATLKCYPIPRHDTVYWYQQGPGQDPQFLISFYEKMQSDKGSIPDRFSAQQFSDYHSELNMSSLELGDSALYFCASSLGQENSPLHFGNGTRLTVT.

The chain couples TRBV12-5 to TRBJ2-7, with 9 bases lining up with TRBD2. This CDR3 region has 13 residues. Germline CDR1 reads LGHNT; CDR2 reads FRNRAP. The CDR3 spells CARLGTSFREQYF. CDR3 coding DNA: TGTGCCCGACTCGGGACTAGCTTCCGCGAGCAGTACTTC.

The chain links TRBV9 to TRBJ2-3, with D possibly TRBD2 on 6 matching bases. V lost 3 bases and J 0 bases, leaving 14 bases between the germline ends. The CDR3 extends over 16 amino acids. Germline V gene data show CDR1 as SGDLS and CDR2 as YYNGEE. The CDR3 here is CASSANPGTSTDTQYF. The CDR3 DNA is TGTGCCAGCAGCGCGAATCCGGGGACTAGCACAGATACGCAGTATTTT.

The rearrangement joins TRBV2 to TRBJ2-7, with D perhaps TRBD1 (5 bases). Germline CDR1 SNHLY, CDR2 FYNNEI. Trimming removed 7 bases from V and 3 bases from J, with 22 bases in between. The CDR3 spans 16 residues. CDR3 DNA: TGTGCCAGCATGGGAAGGAGAAAAACAAGGGGCTACGAGCAGTACTTC. Its protein product is CASMGRRKTRGYEQYF.

The chain uses TRBV6-5 and TRBJ1-1, with unresolved D. The CDR3 is 14 amino acids. Trimming shortened V by 0 bases and J by 6 bases, and 11 bases separated the two germline ends. CDR1 and CDR2 (germline): MNHEY, SVGAGI. The CDR3 DNA follows: TGTGCCAGCAGTTACTCCGGCTACGCGGCTGAAGCTTTCTTT. Translation gives CASSYSGYAAEAFF.

The V and J genes are TRBV5-6 and TRBJ2-7; D ambiguous. Per germline, CDR1 SGHDT and CDR2 YYEEEE. Trimming stripped 0 bases from V and 6 bases from J, with 10 bases between. The CDR3 has 13 residues. This CDR3 reads CASSLAYSREQYF. The CDR3 DNA sequence: TGTGCCAGCAGCTTGGCCTACAGCCGCGAGCAGTACTTC. Full variable domain (missing parts from reference TRBV5-6 and TRBJ2-7): DAGVTQSPTHLIKTRGQQVTLRCSPKSGHDTVSWYQQALGQGPQFIFQYYEEEERQRGNFPDRFSGHQFPNYSSELNVNALLLGDSALYLCASSLAYSREQYFGPGTRLTVT.

In this sample, this clone turned up a few times. The chain employs TRBV7-2 and TRBJ2-3, with D unclear. The V and J ends lost 5 bases and 2 bases respectively, with 8 bases between them. Germline values: CDR1 SGHTA, CDR2 FQGNSA. This CDR3 contains 13 residues. This CDR3 is CASSPRATDTQYF. DNA for the CDR3: TGTGCCAGCAGCCCTCGAGCCACAGATACGCAGTATTTT.

This chain joins TRBV6-5 and TRBJ2-4, with a weak D call TRBD2 (5 bases). The CDR3 is 13 residues long. Germline CDR1 and CDR2: MNHEY and SVGAGI. Trimming shortened V by 6 bases and J by 3 bases, and 9 bases separated the two germline ends. The CDR3 spells CASSPGNKNIQYF. The CDR3 DNA sequence: TGTGCCAGCAGCCCCGGGAACAAAAACATTCAGTACTTC.

The chain has TRBV6-5 and TRBJ2-7, with 12 bases fitting TRBD2. The germline gives CDR1 MNHEY, CDR2 SVGAGI. Unmatched junction bases numbered 7, after V lost 6 bases and J lost 7 bases. This CDR3 has 14 amino acids. CDR3 sequence reads: CASSNLAGGGEQYF. As DNA, the CDR3 is TGTGCCAGCAGCAACCTAGCGGGAGGGGGTGAGCAGTACTTC.

The CDR3 DNA is TGTGCCAGTAGTCGGCGAATCAGCGGGAGTGCTAACAATGAGCAGTTCTTC. As protein: CASSRRISGSANNEQFF. This chain uses TRBV19 with TRBJ2-1; 8 bases agree with TRBD2. This CDR3 is built from 17 residues. The ends lost 5 bases at V and 5 bases at J; junction bases unmatched: 14. CDR1 is LNHDA, CDR2 SQIVND, per germline (reference sequence).

The J gene is TRBJ2-3, the V gene TRBV6-5; TRBD2 matches 12 bases. CDR1 and CDR2 (germline): MNHEY, SVGAGI. The J segment lost 5 bases and the V segment lost 5 bases, leaving 5 bases of the junction unmatched. CDR3 length: 15 residues. The CDR3, as DNA: TGTGCCAGCAGTACCGGACTAGCGGGAATAGATACGCAGTATTTT. Protein: CASSTGLAGIDTQYF.

The chain recombines TRBV4-2 with TRBJ1-2, with no clear D. Germline CDR1 LGHNA, CDR2 YNFKEQ. The V end lost 0 bases, the J end lost 2 bases, and 7 bases lay between the germline ends. The CDR3 contains 14 residues. The CDR3 spells CASSQDLENYGYTF. CDR3 sequence (DNA): TGTGCCAGCAGCCAAGATTTGGAGAACTATGGCTACACCTTC.

The rearrangement links TRBV2 to TRBJ2-7; 9 bases align to TRBD2. The trim removed 4 bases at V and 3 bases at J, leaving 4 bases unmatched. Germline V gene data show CDR1 as SNHLY and CDR2 as FYNNEI. CDR3 length: 14 residues. Written as DNA, the CDR3 is TGTGCCAGCAGTGGCACTAGCGGGCTCTACGAGCAGTACTTC. Amino acid sequence: CASSGTSGLYEQYF.

This chain joins TRBV18 and TRBJ1-5; 9 nucleotides agree with TRBD1. CDR1 and CDR2 from the germline V gene are KGHSH and LQKENI. This CDR3 has 15 amino acids. J was trimmed by 4 bases and V by 6 bases; bases with no gene match: 7. CDR3 DNA: TGTGCCAGCTCCTTGCAACAGGGGGCGAATCAGCCCCAGCATTTT. This sequence encodes CASSLQQGANQPQHF.

V is TRBV5-6 and J is TRBJ2-5; 7 bases align to TRBD2. The CDR3 sequence is 14 residues long. The trim removed 4 bases at V and 6 bases at J, leaving 9 bases unmatched. Per the germline V gene, CDR1 is SGHDT and CDR2 is YYEEEE. The CDR3 spells CASSQATSRQTQYF. For the CDR3, the DNA is TGTGCCAGCAGCCAAGCGACTAGCAGACAGACCCAGTACTTC.

This clone was counted a few times. The genes are TRBV21-1 and TRBJ1-1. TRBV21-1 is listed as a pseudogene. This CDR3 spans 11 amino acids. The CDR3 loop is CASSPGGEAFF. As DNA, the CDR3 is TGTGCCAGCAGCCCGGGGGGTGAAGCTTTCTTT.

This clone came up once. The chain joins TRBV28 to TRBJ2-4; 13 bases align to TRBD2. The V and J ends lost 10 bases and 3 bases, in that order; junction bases with no gene match: 15. This CDR3 has 18 amino acids. Germline assignment: CDR1 MDHEN and CDR2 SYDVKM. The CDR3 is CAIGGTSGRAGVKNIQYF. The CDR3 nucleotides read TGTGCCATCGGAGGAACTAGCGGGAGGGCCGGTGTCAAAAACATTCAGTACTTC.

This clone was observed a single time. V is TRBV5-6 and J is TRBJ1-1, with a tentative D call TRBD1 (6 bases). Trimming shortened V by 4 bases and J by 11 bases, and 30 bases separated the two germline ends. CDR1 is SGHDT and CDR2 is YYEEEE in the germline V gene. This CDR3 contains 17 residues. Here the CDR3 DNA reads TGTGCCAGCAGCGATAGCCCGGCGGACAGCTCGACAACGGGGGCTTTCTTT. This encodes CASSDSPADSSTTGAFF.

The V gene is TRBV7-9, the J gene TRBJ1-1; 7 nucleotides align to TRBD1. Germline values: CDR1 SEHNR, CDR2 FQNEAQ (reference sequence). CDR3 length: 15 residues. The V segment lost 5 bases and the J segment 1 base; nucleotides outside the gene matches: 7. The chain's CDR3 is CASSPGGTANTEAFF. The CDR3 DNA follows: TGTGCCAGCAGCCCAGGGGGGACGGCGAACACTGAAGCTTTCTTT. The full variable domain, completed using reference TRBV7-9 and TRBJ1-1, is DTGVSQNPRHKITKRGQNVTFRCDPISEHNRLYWYRQTLGQGPEFLTYFQNEAQLEKSRLLSDRFSAERPKGSFSTLEIQRTEQGDSAMYLCASSPGGTANTEAFFGQGTRLTVV.

This chain links TRBV28 with TRBJ2-1, with 8 bases aligning to TRBD2. CDR1 and CDR2 (germline): MDHEN, SYDVKM. The CDR3 sequence is 16 residues long. Trimming removed 4 bases from V and 6 bases from J; junction bases left unmatched: 11. CDR3 region: CASSSGTSSGTNEQFF. In DNA form, the CDR3 reads TGTGCCAGCAGTTCCGGGACTAGTTCGGGGACCAATGAGCAGTTCTTC.

V and J are TRBV12-5 and TRBJ2-3; the D gene could be TRBD1 or TRBD2 (6 bases each). The germline V and J ends were trimmed by 5 bases and 0 bases, with 12 bases remaining between them. The CDR3 is 15 amino acids. Germline values: CDR1 LGHNT, CDR2 FRNRAP. This chain's CDR3 is CASGLGGPSTDTQYF. CDR3 coding DNA: TGTGCTAGTGGTCTGGGGGGCCCTAGCACAGATACGCAGTATTTT.

V gene TRBV27 combines with J gene TRBJ2-1, with D tentatively TRBD2 (5 bases). The CDR3 has 15 residues. CDR1 and CDR2 from the germline V gene are MNHEY and SMNVEV (reference sequence). Trimming removed 0 bases from V and 6 bases from J, with 12 bases in between. The DNA for the CDR3 is TGTGCCAGCAGTTTATCGACCCCTAGCAGCAATGAGCAGTTCTTC. Encoded protein: CASSLSTPSSNEQFF.

V usage is TRBV6-6 and J usage is TRBJ2-1, with TRBD1 matching over 7 bases. The germline V gene has CDR1 MNHNY and CDR2 SVGAGI (reference sequence). The CDR3 runs 16 residues. V shed 5 bases and J 2 bases; nucleotides not matched to a gene: 9. This CDR3 is CASSTIGTAPYNEQFF. CDR3 sequence (DNA): TGTGCCAGCAGTACTATTGGGACAGCCCCCTACAATGAGCAGTTCTTC.

The rearrangement joins TRBV6-1 to TRBJ2-7; 8 bases line up with TRBD1. With V trimmed by 4 bases and J by 5 bases, 7 bases remained unmatched. CDR3 length: 14 amino acids. The germline CDR1 and CDR2 sequences are MNHNS and SASEGT. This CDR3 reads CASSAGTGLHEQYF. CDR3 nucleotides: TGTGCCAGCAGTGCCGGGACAGGCCTACACGAGCAGTACTTC.

As concerns this clone: At one end the junction does not follow the germline gene, possibly because of a read error. Other nucleotide sequences in the sample specify the same CDR3. The chain carries TRBV2 and TRBJ2-6, with 8 bases aligning to TRBD1. Per the germline V gene, CDR1 is SNHLY and CDR2 is FYNNEI. This CDR3 comprises 13 residues. The CDR3 reads CASKRQGLGGLTF. DNA for the CDR3: TGTGCCAGCAAGCGACAGGGGCTAGGGGGCCTGACCTTC. The whole variable domain, filled in from reference TRBV2 and TRBJ2-6, reads EPEVTQTPSHQVTQMGQEVILRCVPISNHLYFYWYRQILGQKVEFLVSFYNNEISEKSEIFDDQFSVERPDGSNFTLKIRSTKLEDSAMYFCASKRQGLGGLTFGAGSRLTVL.